What follows are 31 T cell receptor beta chains derived from one specimen sequenced in a study of T cell repertoires in cytomegalovirus infection. TCRdb fed the reads into MiXCR, producing one record per CDR3 protein. The sample records around 530,000 distinct CDR3 sequences, about 15% being singletons. Sequencing used CD8+ T cells from PBMCs. The receptors come from a human donor in good health (CMV status not recorded). Some clones in this sample may be carry-over from other donors' samples.

This clonotype was seen ten or more times. This chain connects TRBV7-9 to TRBJ2-1; TRBD2 agrees at 8 bases. The trim removed 6 bases at V and 5 bases at J, leaving 6 bases unmatched. Germline V CDR1 and CDR2: SEHNR, FQNEAQ (reference sequence). This CDR3 spans 14 amino acids. CDR3 nucleotide sequence: TGTGCCAGCAGGAGCGGGGGAACCAACAATGAGCAGTTCTTC. Translated: CASRSGGTNNEQFF.

This clonotype has a handful of counts. The chain joins TRBV6-1 to TRBJ1-4, with D unresolved. This CDR3 has 16 residues. Trimming took 0 bases from V and 7 from J, leaving 15 bases between them. Germline V gives CDR1 MNHNS, CDR2 SASEGT. For the CDR3, the DNA is TGTGCCAGCAGTGAAGCGCCATCGGGAAAGGGTGAAAAACTGTTTTTT. Its protein is CASSEAPSGKGEKLFF.

This clonotype has a count of ten or more. This chain links TRBV4-1 with TRBJ2-7; no reliable D call. Germline assignment: CDR1 MGHRA and CDR2 YSYEKL. The CDR3 runs to 14 residues. V was clipped by 0 bases and J by 3 bases, with 9 bases between them. The chain's CDR3 is CASSQEPQNYEQYF. CDR3 DNA: TGCGCCAGCAGCCAAGAACCACAGAACTACGAGCAGTACTTC.

This clonotype was counted only a few times. The chain has TRBV6-2 or TRBV6-3 and TRBJ1-1, with D tentatively TRBD1 (6 bases). Trimming left V 2 bases short and J 1 base short, with 14 bases between. Germline-derived CDR1 and CDR2 are MNHEY and SVGEGT. The length of the CDR3 is 16 residues. CDR3 nucleotide sequence: TGTGCCAGCAGTTACCCCTCGGCAGGGGCGAACACTGAAGCTTTCTTT. It encodes CASSYPSAGANTEAFF.

V gene TRBV6-5 combines with J gene TRBJ1-6, with a tentative D call TRBD1 (5 bases). Germline V lookup: CDR1 MNHEY, CDR2 SVGAGI. Trimming pared 5 bases from V and 10 bases from J, leaving 12 bases between. The CDR3 runs 13 residues. DNA of the CDR3: TGTGCCAGCAGTCCCGACAGTCACTCACCCCTCCACTTT. Protein: CASSPDSHSPLHF.

In its sample, this clonotype was seen many times. The chain links TRBV7-9 to TRBJ1-1; D possibly corresponds to TRBD1 (5 bases). Trimming shortened V by 2 bases and J by 6 bases, and 19 bases separated the two germline ends. Per the germline V gene, CDR1 is SEHNR and CDR2 is FQNEAQ (reference sequence). CDR3 length equals 16 residues. As DNA, the CDR3 is TGTGCCAGCAGCTTAACGGGGCGTCTTTTGGAACCTGAAGCTTTCTTT. As protein: CASSLTGRLLEPEAFF. Complete variable domain (other parts from reference TRBV7-9 and TRBJ1-1): DTGVSQNPRHKITKRGQNVTFRCDPISEHNRLYWYRQTLGQGPEFLTYFQNEAQLEKSRLLSDRFSAERPKGSFSTLEIQRTEQGDSAMYLCASSLTGRLLEPEAFFGQGTRLTVV.

This clonotype was observed a handful of times. The chain is built from TRBV13 and TRBJ2-5; 10 bases line up with TRBD2. Per germline, CDR1 PRHDT and CDR2 FYEKMQ (reference sequence). The CDR3 covers 15 residues. With 5 bases clipped from V and 8 bases from J, the junction kept 11 bases outside the gene matches. The CDR3 sequence is CASSPRAGGTETQYF. CDR3 nucleotides: TGTGCCAGCAGCCCTCGAGCGGGAGGGACGGAAACCCAGTACTTC.

The sample holds a few counts of this clonotype. J is TRBJ2-3 and V is TRBV5-1, with 10 bases matching TRBD2. Germline loops: CDR1 SGHRS, CDR2 YFSETQ. This CDR3 comprises 15 residues. The trim removed 5 bases at V and 2 bases at J, leaving 5 bases unmatched. The CDR3 region has the DNA TGCGCCAGCAGTAGCGGGAGGCGGGACACAGATACGCAGTATTTT. Protein sequence: CASSSGRRDTDTQYF. Full variable domain (rest looked up from reference TRBV5-1 and TRBJ2-3): KAGVTQTPRYLIKTRGQQVTLSCSPISGHRSVSWYQQTPGQGLQFLFEYFSETQRNKGNFPGRFSGRQFSNSRSEMNVSTLELGDSALYLCASSSGRRDTDTQYFGPGTRLTVL.

This clonotype has a count of ten or more. The CDR3 sequence: CASSFRVTNEQFF. CDR3 in DNA: TGTGCCAGCAGTTTCAGGGTAACCAATGAGCAGTTCTTC. The V gene is TRBV27, the J gene TRBJ2-1; D may be TRBD1 (5 bases). The CDR3 covers 13 residues. Germline V gene sequence: CDR1 MNHEY, CDR2 SMNVEV (reference sequence). V lost 3 bases and J 6 bases, leaving 9 bases between the germline ends.

The genes are TRBV27 and TRBJ1-1, with D possibly TRBD1 on 6 matching bases. Germline-derived CDR1 and CDR2 are MNHEY and SMNVEV (reference sequence). CDR3 size: 13 residues. Trimming stripped 8 bases from V and 3 bases from J, with 13 bases between. The CDR3 spells CASLGQTDTEAFF. The DNA for the CDR3 is TGTGCCAGCTTAGGACAGACAGACACTGAAGCTTTCTTT.

This clonotype was found many times. The rearrangement links TRBV15 to TRBJ1-5, with 8 nucleotides matching TRBD1. The V gene's germline CDR1 is LNHNV and CDR2 YYDKDF (reference sequence). Unmatched junction bases numbered 11, after V lost 6 bases and J lost 4 bases. This CDR3 is 16 amino acids long. CDR3 sequence (DNA): TGTGCCACCAGTTCCCGCGACAGGGGTGGAAATCAGCCCCAGCATTTT. This gives the protein CATSSRDRGGNQPQHF.

The CDR3 DNA is TGCAGTGCTAGGAAACTAGCGGTTTACAATGAGCAGTTCTTC. This codes for CSARKLAVYNEQFF. The chain carries TRBV20-1 and TRBJ2-1; 8 bases agree with TRBD2. This CDR3 is 14 amino acids long. V trimming: 3 bases; J trimming: 4 bases; junction bases outside the gene matches: 5. In germline, CDR1 is DFQATT, CDR2 SNEGSKA (reference sequence).

In this sample, this clonotype turned up a few times. The chain is built from TRBV9 and TRBJ1-2; D possibly corresponds to TRBD1 (6 bases). The CDR3 spans 14 residues. V shed 2 bases and J shed 8 bases, with 16 bases lying between them. Germline-derived CDR1 and CDR2 are SGDLS and YYNGEE. CDR3 nucleotide sequence: TGTGCCAGCAGCGTTCGGGAGCAGGGGCTCGGCTACACCTTC. As protein: CASSVREQGLGYTF.

This clonotype came up many times. This chain connects TRBV19 to TRBJ2-1, with TRBD2 matching 10 bases. Germline lookup yields CDR1 LNHDA and CDR2 SQIVND (reference sequence). Trimming cost V 6 bases and J 2 bases; bases outside gene matches: 4. CDR3 size: 15 residues. The chain's CDR3 is CASSNLAGAYNEQFF. CDR3 in DNA: TGTGCCAGTAGCAACCTAGCGGGAGCCTACAATGAGCAGTTCTTC.

The chain uses TRBV11-2 and TRBJ1-2; 10 bases line up with TRBD1. The CDR3 runs 15 residues. V gave up 3 bases and J gave up 8 bases; unmatched junction bases: 9. From germline, CDR1 is SGHAT and CDR2 FQNNGV. The CDR3 spells CASSFAGQGSHGYTF. As DNA, the CDR3 is TGTGCCAGCAGCTTTGCGGGACAGGGGTCGCACGGCTACACCTTC.

This clonotype showed up many times. The chain carries TRBV7-9 and TRBJ2-1; D is perhaps TRBD2 (5 bases). Between the trimmed V and J ends, which lost 1 base and 6 bases, there was a span of 16 bases. In germline, CDR1 is SEHNR, CDR2 FQNEAQ (reference sequence). CDR3 length: 16 amino acids. The CDR3 is CASSLGGGVNLNEQFF. The DNA for the CDR3 is TGTGCCAGCAGCTTAGGTGGAGGCGTGAATCTCAATGAGCAGTTCTTC. Variable domain in full (rest from reference TRBV7-9 and TRBJ2-1): DTGVSQNPRHKITKRGQNVTFRCDPISEHNRLYWYRQTLGQGPEFLTYFQNEAQLEKSRLLSDRFSAERPKGSFSTLEIQRTEQGDSAMYLCASSLGGGVNLNEQFFGPGTRLTVL.

This chain links TRBV29-1 with TRBJ2-7; TRBD2 is a possible D gene (6 bases). Deletions cut 6 bases from V and 3 bases from J, with 18 bases between. This CDR3 region has 14 residues. Germline V lookup: CDR1 SQVTM, CDR2 ANQGSEA. The CDR3 loop reads CSVGDSRTGYEQYF. CDR3 bases: TGCAGCGTCGGGGACTCACGTACGGGCTACGAGCAGTACTTC.

This clonotype was seen once. Since the CDR3 does not end with the conserved phenylalanine or tryptophan, this likely comes from a read error. This chain uses TRBV12-3 or TRBV12-4 with TRBJ1-2; D uncertain. The CDR3 length is 13 residues. V gave up 5 bases and J gave up 4 bases, with 11 bases separating them. The CDR3 loop is CASSDPVAYGYTL. The CDR3 DNA sequence: TGTGCCAGCAGTGATCCGGTTGCCTATGGCTACACCTTA.

This clonotype was recorded many times. The chain uses TRBV7-9 and TRBJ2-1; D is unclear. This CDR3 contains 13 residues. Germline V lookup: CDR1 SEHNR, CDR2 FQNEAQ (reference sequence). Trimming shortened V by 5 bases and J by 4 bases, and 9 bases separated the two germline ends. Written as DNA, the CDR3 is TGTGCCAGCAGCCGAGACAATTACAATGAGCAGTTCTTC. Its protein is CASSRDNYNEQFF.

This clonotype was seen repeatedly, ten times or more. The genes are TRBV7-2 and TRBJ2-7, with D possibly matching TRBD2 (6 bases). Looked up from germline, CDR1 is SGHTA and CDR2 is FQGNSA. The CDR3 length is 17 residues. V shed 4 bases and J shed 3 bases, with 22 bases lying between them. Here the CDR3 reads CASSSPSDYSLIYEQYF. The CDR3 DNA sequence: TGTGCCAGCAGCTCCCCCTCGGACTACTCCCTCATCTACGAGCAGTACTTC.

There are a few counts of this clonotype. J is TRBJ2-7 and V is TRBV20-1; TRBD1 might be the D (6 bases). This CDR3 spans 13 amino acids. Germline CDR1 and CDR2: DFQATT and SNEGSKA (reference sequence). V lost 1 base to trimming and J lost 3 bases, with 10 bases between them. This chain's CDR3 is CSARVPGVYEQYF. CDR3 coding DNA: TGCAGTGCTAGAGTCCCAGGGGTCTACGAGCAGTACTTC.

This clonotype has a handful of counts. The J gene is TRBJ2-1, the V gene TRBV6-1; perhaps TRBD2 as D (5 bases). CDR3 length equals 15 residues. The germline V gene has CDR1 MNHNS and CDR2 SASEGT. V lost 5 bases to trimming and J lost 4 bases, with 15 bases between them. CDR3 region: CASSLRGSGYNEQFF. For the CDR3, the DNA is TGTGCCAGCAGTCTACGGGGTTCCGGGTACAATGAGCAGTTCTTC.

This clonotype occurred many times. CDR3 nucleotides: TGTGCCAGCAGCAGTAGCCAAGGTCCAAACAATGAGCAGTTCTTC. Translated, it gives CASSSSQGPNNEQFF. V and J are TRBV12-3 or TRBV12-4 and TRBJ2-1, with no clear D. CDR3 length: 15 residues. V was trimmed by 6 bases and J by 5 bases, leaving 17 bases between them.

The chain links TRBV20-1 to TRBJ2-7; 9 bases are a match to TRBD1. Looked up from germline, CDR1 is DFQATT and CDR2 is SNEGSKA (reference sequence). J was trimmed by 4 bases and V by 4 bases; bases with no gene match: 8. There are 14 residues in the CDR3. The CDR3 nucleotides read TGCAGTGCTAAGAGCCGGGACAGGGTGTACGAGCAGTACTTC. As protein: CSAKSRDRVYEQYF.

This clonotype was detected many times. This chain's CDR3 is CASSRGGTSTDTQYF. CDR3 nucleotide sequence: TGCGCCAGCAGCCGGGGGGGCACCAGCACAGATACGCAGTATTTT. The chain is built from TRBV4-1 and TRBJ2-3, with D maybe TRBD2 (7 bases). Deletions cut 4 bases from V and 0 bases from J, with 11 bases between. This CDR3 region has 15 residues. Germline V gene sequence: CDR1 MGHRA, CDR2 YSYEKL.

This clonotype occurred many times. The V call is TRBV7-8, the J call TRBJ1-5; possibly TRBD1 for D (5 bases). The germline V gene encodes CDR1 SGHVS and CDR2 FQNEAQ. The CDR3 totals 14 residues. V lost 3 bases, J lost 5 bases, and 11 bases lay in between. CDR3 region: CASSFRQGDQPQHF. The CDR3 nucleotides are TGTGCCAGCAGCTTCAGGCAGGGAGATCAGCCCCAGCATTTT.

This clonotype was recorded at least ten times. The rearrangement links TRBV6-2 or TRBV6-3 to TRBJ2-1; 12 positions agree with TRBD2. The CDR3 is made up of 17 amino acids. V was pared by 5 bases and J by 5 bases, with 10 bases of the junction left unmatched. The germline CDR1 and CDR2 sequences are MNHEY and SVGEGT. This CDR3 is CASSQPTSGSKDNEQFF. CDR3 in DNA: TGTGCCAGCAGTCAACCGACTAGCGGGAGTAAAGACAATGAGCAGTTCTTC.

This clonotype showed up many times. The rearrangement uses TRBV12-3 or TRBV12-4 and TRBJ1-2, with 8 bases fitting TRBD1. V shed 5 bases, J shed 3 bases, and the junction held 14 bases outside the gene matches. The CDR3 length is 17 residues. The CDR3 region is CASSRTLKTGEDYGYTF. For the CDR3, the DNA is TGTGCCAGCAGTCGCACACTTAAGACAGGGGAAGACTATGGCTACACCTTC.

In its sample, this clonotype was seen a few times. V and J are TRBV5-1 and TRBJ1-2; 7 bases map to TRBD1. From germline, CDR1 is SGHRS and CDR2 YFSETQ. The length of the CDR3 is 17 residues. J lost 4 bases, V lost 0 bases, and 12 bases had no gene match. The CDR3, as DNA: TGCGCCAGCAGCTTGGATACAGGGGAGATGGCTAGCTATGGCTACACCTTC. This sequence encodes CASSLDTGEMASYGYTF. The complete variable domain, with remaining parts taken from reference TRBV5-1 and TRBJ1-2, reads KAGVTQTPRYLIKTRGQQVTLSCSPISGHRSVSWYQQTPGQGLQFLFEYFSETQRNKGNFPGRFSGRQFSNSRSEMNVSTLELGDSALYLCASSLDTGEMASYGYTFGSGTRLTVV.

The chain joins TRBV28 to TRBJ1-1; D uncertain. The V gene's germline CDR1 is MDHEN and CDR2 SYDVKM. The V end was cut by 6 bases, the J end by 3 bases, with 11 bases between. The CDR3 has 13 amino acids. This CDR3 reads CASRWERHTEAFF. In nucleotides, the CDR3 is TGTGCCAGCAGATGGGAGCGCCACACTGAAGCTTTCTTT.

This clonotype was counted a single time. The gene calls are TRBV19 and TRBJ1-5; perhaps TRBD1 as D (6 bases). V shed 4 bases and J shed 4 bases, with 20 bases lying between them. The CDR3 length is 17 residues. CDR1 LNHDA and CDR2 SQIVND come from the germline V gene (reference sequence). The CDR3 is CASSRGATAMSNQPQHF. The CDR3 nucleotides are TGTGCCAGTAGTAGGGGGGCGACGGCGATGAGTAATCAGCCCCAGCATTTT.